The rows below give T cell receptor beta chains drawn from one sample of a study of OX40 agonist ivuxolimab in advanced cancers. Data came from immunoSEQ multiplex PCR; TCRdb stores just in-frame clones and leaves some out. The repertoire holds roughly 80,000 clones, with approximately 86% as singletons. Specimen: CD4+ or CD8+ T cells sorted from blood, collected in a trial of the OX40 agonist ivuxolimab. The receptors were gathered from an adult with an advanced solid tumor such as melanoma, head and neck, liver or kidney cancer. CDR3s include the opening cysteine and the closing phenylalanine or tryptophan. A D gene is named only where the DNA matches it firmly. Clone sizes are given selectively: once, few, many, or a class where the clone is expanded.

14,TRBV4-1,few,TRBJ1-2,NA,CASSQVQGFYGYTF,TGCGCCAGCAGCCAAGTACAGGGATTCTATGGCTACACCTTC
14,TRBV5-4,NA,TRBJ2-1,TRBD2,CASSPSRTSGKQFF,TGTGCCAGCAGCCCATCTAGGACTAGCGGAAAGCAGTTCTTC
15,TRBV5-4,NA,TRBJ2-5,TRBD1,CASMLTGGPKETQYF,TGTGCCAGCATGCTTACAGGGGGCCCTAAAGAGACCCAGTACTTC
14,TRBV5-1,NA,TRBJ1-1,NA,CASSLVQGRAEAFF,TGCGCCAGCAGCTTGGTGCAGGGGAGGGCTGAAGCTTTCTTT
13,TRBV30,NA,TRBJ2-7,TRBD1,CAWSRDRDYEQYF,TGTGCCTGGAGTCGGGACAGGGACTACGAGCAGTACTTC
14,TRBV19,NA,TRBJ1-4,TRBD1,CATRGTGEGEKLFF,TGTGCCACCAGGGGGACAGGGGAAGGTGAAAAACTGTTTTTT
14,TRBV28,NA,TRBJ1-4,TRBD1,CASSNRGLATKLFF,TGTGCCAGCAGCAACAGGGGGCTGGCTACAAAACTGTTTTTT
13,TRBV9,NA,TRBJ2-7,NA,CASSVEFRGEQYF,TGTGCCAGCAGCGTAGAATTCAGGGGCGAGCAGTACTTC
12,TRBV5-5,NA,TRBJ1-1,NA,CASGGSIAEAFF,TGTGCCAGTGGGGGGTCAATCGCTGAAGCTTTCTTT
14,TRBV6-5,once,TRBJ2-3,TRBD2,CASSLAGGTDTQYF,TGTGCCAGCAGTCTAGCGGGAGGCACAGATACGCAGTATTTT
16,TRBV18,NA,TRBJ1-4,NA,CASSPDLSGRGEKLFF,TGTGCCAGCTCACCAGATCTTTCGGGAAGGGGTGAAAAACTGTTTTTT
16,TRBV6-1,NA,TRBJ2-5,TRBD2,CASSGGLAGGRETQYF,TGTGCCAGCAGTGGGGGACTAGCGGGAGGAAGGGAGACCCAGTACTTC
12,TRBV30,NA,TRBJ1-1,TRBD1,CAWSQGAAEAFF,TGTGCCTGGAGTCAGGGGGCGGCTGAAGCTTTCTTT
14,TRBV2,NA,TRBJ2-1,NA,CASSGAIAYNEQFF,TGTGCCAGCAGTGGAGCAATAGCCTACAATGAGCAGTTCTTC
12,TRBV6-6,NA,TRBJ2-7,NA,CASSLDGYEQYF,TGTGCCAGCAGCCTCGATGGGTACGAGCAGTACTTC
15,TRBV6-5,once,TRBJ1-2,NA,CASSPGGGINYGYTF,TGTGCCAGCAGCCCGGGCGGGGGAATTAACTATGGCTACACCTTC
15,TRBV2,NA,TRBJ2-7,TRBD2,CASSEGTSGGDEQYF,TGTGCCAGCAGTGAAGGGACTAGCGGGGGGGACGAGCAGTACTTC
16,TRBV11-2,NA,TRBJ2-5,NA,CASSPRLGSYSETQYF,TGTGCCAGCAGCCCCCGCCTCGGGAGTTATAGCGAGACCCAGTACTTC
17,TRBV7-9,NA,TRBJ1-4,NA,CASSPPGRTATNEKLFF,TGTGCCAGCAGCCCCCCGGGCAGGACTGCAACTAATGAAAAACTGTTTTTT
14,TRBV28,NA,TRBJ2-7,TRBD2,CASSSTSGGYEQYF,TGTGCCAGCAGTTCGACTAGCGGGGGCTACGAGCAGTACTTC
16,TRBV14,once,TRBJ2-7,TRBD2,CASSQDLAGPTGEQYF,TGTGCCAGCAGCCAAGATCTAGCGGGTCCCACCGGCGAGCAGTACTTC
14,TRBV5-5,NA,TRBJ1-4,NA,CASKYRDTNEKLFF,TGTGCCAGCAAATACAGGGATACTAATGAAAAACTGTTTTTT
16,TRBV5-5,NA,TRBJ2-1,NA,CASSWRTQSSYNEQFF,TGTGCCAGCAGCTGGCGGACCCAGAGCTCCTACAATGAGCAGTTCTTC
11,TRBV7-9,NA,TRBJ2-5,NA,CASFGQEAQYF,TGTGCCAGCTTTGGGCAAGAGGCCCAGTACTTC
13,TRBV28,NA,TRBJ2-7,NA,CASSPPAGYEQYF,TGTGCCAGCAGTCCCCCGGCGGGGTACGAGCAGTACTTC
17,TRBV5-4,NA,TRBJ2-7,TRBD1,CASSLRRQGKGLYEQYF,TGTGCCAGCAGCTTGCGCCGACAGGGGAAAGGACTCTACGAGCAGTACTTC
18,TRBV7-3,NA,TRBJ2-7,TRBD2,CASSLRDNLRASGNEQYF,TGTGCCAGCAGCCTCCGGGACAACCTGAGGGCTAGCGGGAACGAGCAGTACTTC
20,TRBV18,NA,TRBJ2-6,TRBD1,CASSRTSGTGGPPGANVLTF,TGTGCCAGCTCACGCACTTCCGGGACAGGGGGTCCACCTGGGGCCAACGTCCTGACTTTC
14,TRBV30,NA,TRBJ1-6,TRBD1,CGTGVSGGASPLHF,TGTGGTACAGGGGTTTCTGGAGGTGCTTCACCCCTCCACTTT
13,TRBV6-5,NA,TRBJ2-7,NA,CASSAKSSYEQYF,TGTGCCAGCAGTGCTAAAAGCTCCTACGAGCAGTACTTC
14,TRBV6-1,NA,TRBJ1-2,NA,CASRDRQDTYGYTF,TGTGCCAGCAGGGATAGGCAAGATACGTATGGCTACACCTTC
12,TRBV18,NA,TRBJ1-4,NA,CASSLSGEKLFF,TGTGCCAGCTCACTCTCGGGGGAAAAACTGTTTTTT
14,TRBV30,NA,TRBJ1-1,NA,CAWNKGVFNTEAFF,TGTGCCTGGAACAAGGGGGTCTTTAACACTGAAGCTTTCTTT
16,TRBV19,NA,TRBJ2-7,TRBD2,CASSTWPTSGISEQYF,TGTGCCAGTAGTACCTGGCCGACTAGCGGGATTTCCGAGCAGTACTTC
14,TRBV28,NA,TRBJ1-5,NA,CASSLGGGRQPQHF,TGTGCCAGCAGTTTAGGCGGAGGGCGTCAGCCCCAGCATTTT